Below, one TCR beta chain is given with its context. A clone one base away is much larger, so this may be a read error. CDR3 length equals 14 residues. The data were obtained in a study of T cells in Graves' hyperthyroidism and ophthalmopathy. The TCR beta CDR3 regions underwent amplification using RNA transcripts as the source. The HTBI primer set drove a first-round RT-PCR of the TCR CDR3. TCRdb re-called the multiplex PCR reads through MiXCR, storing one row per CDR3 protein. The sample consists of 300,000 to 400,000 distinct CDR3 sequences, 15% to 20% of them appearing once. The chain recombines TRBV12-3 or TRBV12-4 with TRBJ1-1; TRBD1 might be the D (5 bases). Sequenced: blood. This clonotype was sampled from a woman aged 50 to 60 with Graves' hyperthyroidism. The DNA of the CDR3 is TGTGACAGCACTCGGGGGTTCGCGGACACTGAAGCTTTCTTT. Translated, it gives CDSTRGFADTEAFF.